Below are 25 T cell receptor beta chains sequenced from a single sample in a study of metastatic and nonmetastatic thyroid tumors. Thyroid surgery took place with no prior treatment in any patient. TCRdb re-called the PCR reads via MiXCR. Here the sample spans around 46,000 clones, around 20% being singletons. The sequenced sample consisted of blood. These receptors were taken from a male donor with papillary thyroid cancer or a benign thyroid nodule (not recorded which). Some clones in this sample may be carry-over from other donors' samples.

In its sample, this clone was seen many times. CDR3: CSATRTGSRSYNEQFF. CDR3 DNA: TGCAGTGCCACCCGAACGGGGTCCAGATCCTACAATGAGCAGTTCTTC. J is TRBJ2-1 and V is TRBV20-1, with a tentative D call TRBD2 (5 bases). The germline V gene has CDR1 DFQATT and CDR2 SNEGSKA (reference sequence). V was pared by 6 bases and J by 1 base, with 19 bases between. The CDR3 runs 16 residues.

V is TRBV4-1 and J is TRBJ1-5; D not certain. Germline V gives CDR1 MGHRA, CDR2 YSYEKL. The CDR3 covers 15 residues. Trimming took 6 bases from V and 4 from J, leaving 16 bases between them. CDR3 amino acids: CASRGTWAGNQPQHF. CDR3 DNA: TGCGCCAGCAGGGGAACCTGGGCAGGAAATCAGCCCCAGCATTTT.

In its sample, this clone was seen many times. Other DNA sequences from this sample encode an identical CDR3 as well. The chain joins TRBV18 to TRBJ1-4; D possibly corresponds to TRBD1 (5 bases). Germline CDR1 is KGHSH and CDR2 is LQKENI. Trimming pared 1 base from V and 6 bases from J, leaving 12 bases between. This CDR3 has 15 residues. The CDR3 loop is CASSPQQEKYEKLFF. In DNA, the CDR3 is TGTGCCAGCTCACCACAACAGGAGAAGTATGAAAAACTGTTTTTT. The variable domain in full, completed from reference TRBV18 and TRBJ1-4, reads NAGVMQNPRHLVRRRGQEARLRCSPMKGHSHVYWYRQLPEEGLKFMVYLQKENIIDESGMPKERFSAEFPKEGPSILRIQQVVRGDSAAYFCASSPQQEKYEKLFFGSGTQLSVL.

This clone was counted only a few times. CDR3 amino acids: CASSISDEQYF. In DNA, the CDR3 is TGTGCCAGCAGCATCAGTGACGAGCAGTACTTC. V usage is TRBV7-2 and J usage is TRBJ2-7, with D unclear. Germline assignment: CDR1 SGHTA and CDR2 FQGNSA. The CDR3 covers 11 residues. Between the trimmed V and J ends, which lost 5 bases and 5 bases, there was a span of 7 bases.

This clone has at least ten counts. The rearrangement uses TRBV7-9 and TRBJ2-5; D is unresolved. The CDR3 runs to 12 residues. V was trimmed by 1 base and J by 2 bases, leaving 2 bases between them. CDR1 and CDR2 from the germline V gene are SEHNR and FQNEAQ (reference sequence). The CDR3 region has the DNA TGTGCCAGCAGCTTAGGGCAAGAGACCCAGTACTTC. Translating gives CASSLGQETQYF.

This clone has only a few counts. The CDR3 DNA follows: TGTGCCATCAGTGAGAGCACAGATACGCAGTATTTT. Protein product: CAISESTDTQYF. This chain joins TRBV9 and TRBJ2-3; D ambiguous. V dropped 9 bases and J dropped 0 bases, with 8 bases sitting between them. The germline V gene has CDR1 SGDLS and CDR2 YYNGEE. The CDR3 has 12 residues.

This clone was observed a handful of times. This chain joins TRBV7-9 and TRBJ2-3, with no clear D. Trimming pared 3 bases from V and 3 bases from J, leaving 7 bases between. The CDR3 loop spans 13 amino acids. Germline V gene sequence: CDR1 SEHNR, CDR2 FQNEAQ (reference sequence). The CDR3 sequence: CASSLSGTDTQYF. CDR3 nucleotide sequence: TGTGCCAGCAGCTTGTCCGGGACAGATACGCAGTATTTT.

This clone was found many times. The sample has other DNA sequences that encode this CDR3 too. CDR3 sequence (DNA): TGTGCCTGGAGTCGGGGTTCAGGAAACACCATATATTTT. This codes for CAWSRGSGNTIYF. The rearrangement uses TRBV30 and TRBJ1-3; no definite D call. Per the germline V gene, CDR1 is GTSNPN and CDR2 is SVGIG (reference sequence). Trimming stripped 2 bases from V and 4 bases from J, with 9 bases between. The CDR3 covers 13 residues.

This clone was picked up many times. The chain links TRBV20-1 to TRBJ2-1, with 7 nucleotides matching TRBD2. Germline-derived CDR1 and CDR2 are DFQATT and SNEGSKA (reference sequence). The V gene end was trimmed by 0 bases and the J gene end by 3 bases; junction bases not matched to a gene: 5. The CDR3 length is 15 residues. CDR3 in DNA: TGCAGTGCTAGAGATCTAGCGGAAAACTACAATGAGCAGTTCTTC. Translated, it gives CSARDLAENYNEQFF.

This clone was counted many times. CDR3 bases: TGTGCCAGCAGTGACGCAAGGGCTGCAACTAATGAAAAACTGTTTTTT. It yields the protein CASSDARAATNEKLFF. The chain uses TRBV2 and TRBJ1-4, with D unresolved. The CDR3 is made up of 16 amino acids. The V end lost 3 bases, the J end lost 0 bases, and 11 bases lay between the germline ends. The germline V gene has CDR1 SNHLY and CDR2 FYNNEI.

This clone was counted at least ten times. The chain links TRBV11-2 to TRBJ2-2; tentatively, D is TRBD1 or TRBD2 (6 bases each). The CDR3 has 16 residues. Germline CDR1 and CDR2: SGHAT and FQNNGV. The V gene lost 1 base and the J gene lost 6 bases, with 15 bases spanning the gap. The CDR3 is CASSLGRGLGSGELFF. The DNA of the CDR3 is TGTGCCAGCAGCTTAGGACGGGGGCTCGGGTCCGGGGAGCTGTTTTTT.

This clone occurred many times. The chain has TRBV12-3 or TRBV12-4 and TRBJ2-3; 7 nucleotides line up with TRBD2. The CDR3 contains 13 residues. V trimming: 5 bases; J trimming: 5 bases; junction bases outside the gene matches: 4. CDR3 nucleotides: TGTGCCAGCAGTAGCGGGAATCAAGATACGCAGTATTTT. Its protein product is CASSSGNQDTQYF.

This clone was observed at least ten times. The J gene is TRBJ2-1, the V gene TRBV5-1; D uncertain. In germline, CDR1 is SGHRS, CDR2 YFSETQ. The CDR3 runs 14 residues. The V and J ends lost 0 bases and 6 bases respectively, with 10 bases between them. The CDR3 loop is CASSLDRRSNEQFF. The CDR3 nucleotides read TGCGCCAGCAGCTTGGATCGTCGGTCCAATGAGCAGTTCTTC.

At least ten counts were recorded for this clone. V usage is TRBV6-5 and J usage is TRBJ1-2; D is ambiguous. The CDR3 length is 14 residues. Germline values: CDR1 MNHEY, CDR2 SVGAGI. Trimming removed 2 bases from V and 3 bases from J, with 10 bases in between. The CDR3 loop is CASSYPPRDYGYTF. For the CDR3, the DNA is TGTGCCAGCAGTTACCCACCTCGGGACTATGGCTACACCTTC.

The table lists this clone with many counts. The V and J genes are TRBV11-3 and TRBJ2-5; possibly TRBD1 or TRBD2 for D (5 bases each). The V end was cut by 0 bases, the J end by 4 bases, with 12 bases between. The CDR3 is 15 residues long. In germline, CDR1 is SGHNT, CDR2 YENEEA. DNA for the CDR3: TGTGCCAGCAGCTTAGATGGGGGTGGCGGAGAGACCCAGTACTTC. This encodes CASSLDGGGGETQYF.

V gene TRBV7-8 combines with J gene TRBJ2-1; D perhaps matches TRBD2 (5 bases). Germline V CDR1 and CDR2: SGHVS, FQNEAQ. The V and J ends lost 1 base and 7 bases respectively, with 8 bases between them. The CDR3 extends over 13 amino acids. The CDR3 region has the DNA TGTGCCAGCAGCTTAGGAGGGTCTAATGAGCAGTTCTTC. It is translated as CASSLGGSNEQFF. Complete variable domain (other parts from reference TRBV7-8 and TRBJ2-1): GAGVSQSPRYKVAKRGQDVALRCDPISGHVSLFWYQQALGQGPEFLTYFQNEAQLDKSGLPSDRFFAERPEGSVSTLKIQRTQQEDSAVYLCASSLGGSNEQFFGPGTRLTVL.

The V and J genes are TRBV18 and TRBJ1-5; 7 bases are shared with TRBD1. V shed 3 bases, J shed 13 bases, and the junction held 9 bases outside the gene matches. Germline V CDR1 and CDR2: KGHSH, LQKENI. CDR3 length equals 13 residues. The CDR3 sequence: CASSPIDRVSQHF. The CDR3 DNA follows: TGTGCCAGCTCACCTATAGACAGGGTGTCTCAGCATTTT.

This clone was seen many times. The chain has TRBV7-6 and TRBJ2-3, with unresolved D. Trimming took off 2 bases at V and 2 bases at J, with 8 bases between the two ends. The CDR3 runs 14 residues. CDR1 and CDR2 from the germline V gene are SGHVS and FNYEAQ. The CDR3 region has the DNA TGTGCCAGCAGCTTATACAGCAACACAGATACGCAGTATTTT. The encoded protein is CASSLYSNTDTQYF.

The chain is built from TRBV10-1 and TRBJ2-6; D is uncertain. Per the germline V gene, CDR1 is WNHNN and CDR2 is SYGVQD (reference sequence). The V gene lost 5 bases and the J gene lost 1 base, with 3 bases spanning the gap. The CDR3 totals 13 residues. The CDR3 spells CASSISGANVLTF. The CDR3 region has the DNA TGCGCCAGCAGTATTTCTGGGGCCAACGTCCTGACTTTC.

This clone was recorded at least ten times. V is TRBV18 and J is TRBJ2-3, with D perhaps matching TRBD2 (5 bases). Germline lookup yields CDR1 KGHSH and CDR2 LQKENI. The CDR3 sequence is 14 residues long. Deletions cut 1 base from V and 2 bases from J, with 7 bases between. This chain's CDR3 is CASSPQADTDTQYF. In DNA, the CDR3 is TGTGCCAGCTCACCACAAGCGGACACAGATACGCAGTATTTT.

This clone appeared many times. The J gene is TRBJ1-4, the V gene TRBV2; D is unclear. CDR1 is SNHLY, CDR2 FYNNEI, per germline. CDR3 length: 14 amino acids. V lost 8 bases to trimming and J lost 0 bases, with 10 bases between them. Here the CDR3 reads CASLPGATNEKLFF. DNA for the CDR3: TGTGCCAGCCTCCCGGGAGCAACTAATGAAAAACTGTTTTTT.

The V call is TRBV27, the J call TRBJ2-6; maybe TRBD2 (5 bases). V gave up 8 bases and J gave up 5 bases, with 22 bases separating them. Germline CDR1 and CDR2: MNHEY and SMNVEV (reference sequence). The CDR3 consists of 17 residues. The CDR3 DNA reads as TGTGCCAGCCGACGGCGGGCGGAAAGCCCTTGGGCCAACGTCCTGACTTTC. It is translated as CASRRRAESPWANVLTF. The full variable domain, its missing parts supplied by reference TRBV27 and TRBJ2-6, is EAQVTQNPRYLITVTGKKLTVTCSQNMNHEYMSWYRQDPGLGLRQIYYSMNVEVTDKGDVPEGYKVSRKEKRNFPLILESPSPNQTSLYFCASRRRAESPWANVLTFGAGSRLTVL.

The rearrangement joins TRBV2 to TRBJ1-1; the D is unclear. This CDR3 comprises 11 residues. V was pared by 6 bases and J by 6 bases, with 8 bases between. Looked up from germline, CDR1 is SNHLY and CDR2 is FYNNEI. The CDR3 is CASRYGSEAFF. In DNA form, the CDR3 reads TGTGCCAGCAGGTACGGGTCTGAAGCTTTCTTT. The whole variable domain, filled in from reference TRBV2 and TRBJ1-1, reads EPEVTQTPSHQVTQMGQEVILRCVPISNHLYFYWYRQILGQKVEFLVSFYNNEISEKSEIFDDQFSVERPDGSNFTLKIRSTKLEDSAMYFCASRYGSEAFFGQGTRLTVV.

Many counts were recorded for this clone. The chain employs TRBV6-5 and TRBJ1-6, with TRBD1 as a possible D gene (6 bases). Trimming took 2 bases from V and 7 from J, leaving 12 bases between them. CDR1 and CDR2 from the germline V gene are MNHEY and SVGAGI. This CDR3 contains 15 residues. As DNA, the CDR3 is TGTGCCAGCAGTTACCTGACAGGTGGAAATTCACCCCTCCACTTT. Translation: CASSYLTGGNSPLHF.

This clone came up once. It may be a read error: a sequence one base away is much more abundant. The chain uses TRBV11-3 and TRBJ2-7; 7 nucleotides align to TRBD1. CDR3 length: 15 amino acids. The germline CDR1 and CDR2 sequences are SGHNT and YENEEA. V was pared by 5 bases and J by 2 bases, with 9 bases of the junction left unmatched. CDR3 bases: TGTGCCAGCAGCATCCGGGACAGTATAACCTACGAGCAGTACTTC. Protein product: CASSIRDSITYEQYF. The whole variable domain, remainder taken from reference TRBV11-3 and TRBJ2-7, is EAGVVQSPRYKIIEKKQPVAFWCNPISGHNTLYWYLQNLGQGPELLIRYENEEAVDDSQLPKDRFSAERLKGVDSTLKIQPAELGDSAVYLCASSIRDSITYEQYFGPGTRLTVT.